A single sample gave rise to the 2 T cell receptor beta chains below, sequenced in a study of shared clonotypes between healthy human individuals. Generated by immunoSEQ multiplex PCR, the TCRdb table keeps only in-frame clones and is missing some. The table includes about 1 million clones, about 75% detected once. The sequenced sample was memory CD4+ T cells sorted from blood. Subset in this sample: CD45RA-negative fraction. These receptors were taken from a young man in good health.

This chain uses TRBV7-9 with TRBJ2-1; 9 nucleotides agree with TRBD2. Per the germline V gene, CDR1 is SEHNR and CDR2 is FQNEAQ (reference sequence). The CDR3 length is 17 residues. Trimming cost V 4 bases and J 5 bases; bases outside gene matches: 12. In nucleotides, the CDR3 is TGTGCCAGCAGCTCCCGTTTTCGGACTAGCGCCGACAATGAGCAGTTCTTC. It translates to CASSSRFRTSADNEQFF.

With respect to this clone: At the DNA level, this CDR3 is encoded by other sequences in the same sample as well. The genes are TRBV18 and TRBJ1-5; the match to TRBD1 covers 7 bases. The CDR3 has 13 amino acids. Losses at the gene ends were 3 bases for V and 5 bases for J; bases not matched to a gene: 1. The germline CDR1 and CDR2 sequences are KGHSH and LQKENI. Written as DNA, the CDR3 is TGTGCCAGCTCACCTGGGACAGATCAGCCCCAGCATTTT. Protein product: CASSPGTDQPQHF.